The 27 T cell receptor beta chains given below trace back to one sample, sequenced in a study of blood T cell repertoires in COVID-19 (dated by TCRdb to about 2020). Receptors were amplified or captured by the immunoSEQ multiplex PCR assay. The immuneACCESS repertoire file appears here via TCRdb, limited to in-frame rearrangements. These files lack a portion of the clones; in checked studies, under half of the deficit traces to unresolved V genes, and the cause of the others is not known. The sample data list some 220,000 clones, and about 88% of these were observed just once. Of the sample, around 2.6% falls within the top ten clones. The sequenced sample was PBMCs or T cells enriched from blood (not recorded which). These receptors came from a woman between 25 and 40 years old who had recovered from COVID-19.

This chain links TRBV4-2 with TRBJ1-2; 8 nucleotides align to TRBD1. Germline V CDR1 and CDR2: LGHNA, YNFKEQ. V gave up 1 base and J gave up 6 bases; unmatched junction bases: 4. The CDR3 has 14 residues. The DNA of the CDR3 is TGTGCCAGCAGCCAAGGGCAGGGGGCGAATGGCTACACCTTC. This translates into CASSQGQGANGYTF.

In its sample, this clone was seen once. The chain links TRBV4-2 to TRBJ1-2; the D is unclear. Trimming removed 0 bases at V and 0 bases at J, with 5 bases between. Germline assignment: CDR1 LGHNA and CDR2 YNFKEQ. The CDR3 loop spans 14 amino acids. CDR3 bases: TGTGCCAGCAGCCAAGACAGTGCTAACTATGGCTACACCTTC. This translates into CASSQDSANYGYTF.

This clone was seen only once. V usage is TRBV11-2 and J usage is TRBJ2-2, with 7 bases lining up with TRBD2. Germline loops: CDR1 SGHAT, CDR2 FQNNGV. This CDR3 is built from 16 residues. J gave up 0 bases and V 2 bases, and 3 bases lay outside the gene matches. CDR3 nucleotide sequence: TGTGCCAGCAGCTTATTCGGACTAGCGAACACCGGGGAGCTGTTTTTT. Amino acid sequence: CASSLFGLANTGELFF. The variable domain in full, with the rest retrieved from reference TRBV11-2 and TRBJ2-2, is EAGVAQSPRYKIIEKRQSVAFWCNPISGHATLYWYQQILGQGPKLLIQFQNNGVVDDSQLPKDRFSAERLKGVDSTLKIQPAKLEDSAVYLCASSLFGLANTGELFFGEGSRLTVL.

V and J are TRBV3-1 (or the pseudogene TRBV3-2) and TRBJ2-5; 12 bases fit TRBD2. Germline trimming cut 4 bases from V and 1 base from J; bases unmatched to any gene: 4. CDR1 LGHDT and CDR2 YNNKEL come from the germline V gene (reference sequence). The CDR3 consists of 16 residues. The CDR3 here is CASSPLLAGGQETQYF. In nucleotides, the CDR3 is TGTGCCAGCAGCCCCCTACTAGCGGGGGGCCAAGAGACCCAGTACTTC.

V is TRBV5-1 and J is TRBJ1-1; 7 bases line up with TRBD1. This CDR3 has 16 amino acids. Germline V gives CDR1 SGHRS, CDR2 YFSETQ. J gave up 8 bases and V 2 bases, and 15 bases lay outside the gene matches. In nucleotides, the CDR3 is TGCGCCAGCAGCTTTGGAGGCAATGCCGGGACAGAAGAAGCTTTCTTT. It specifies CASSFGGNAGTEEAFF.

The CDR3 sequence: CASSRQTEGLGEVIANTEAFF. As DNA, the CDR3 is TGCGCCAGCAGCCGTCAAACGGAGGGGTTGGGGGAGGTTATCGCGAACACTGAAGCTTTCTTT. This sequence joins TRBV4-1 and TRBJ1-1, with a weak D call TRBD1 (5 bases). With 4 bases removed from V and 1 base from J, the gap between germline ends came to 31 bases. The germline V gene encodes CDR1 MGHRA and CDR2 YSYEKL. The CDR3 is made up of 21 amino acids.

This clone was recorded a few times. This rearrangement joins TRBV18 to TRBJ1-2, with D maybe TRBD1 (6 bases). Trimming stripped 2 bases from V and 5 bases from J, with 30 bases between. The CDR3 covers 20 residues. CDR1 and CDR2 (germline): KGHSH, LQKENI. CDR3 residues: CASSPSTVFLQGPRPYGYTF. In DNA, the CDR3 is TGTGCCAGCTCACCATCTACAGTATTTCTCCAGGGGCCACGACCTTATGGCTACACCTTC.

This CDR3 reads CASSFGQGGNEKLFF. The CDR3 DNA sequence: TGTGCCAGCAGCTTCGGACAGGGGGGGAATGAAAAACTGTTTTTT. V gene TRBV7-9 combines with J gene TRBJ1-4; 10 bases align to TRBD1. The CDR3 totals 15 residues. Germline CDR1 and CDR2: SEHNR and FQNEAQ (reference sequence). Trimming removed 3 bases from V and 5 bases from J; junction bases left unmatched: 3.

J is TRBJ2-1 and V is TRBV7-9; 7 bases agree with TRBD1. CDR3 length equals 15 residues. Germline-derived CDR1 and CDR2 are SEHNR and FQNEAQ (reference sequence). The V segment lost 1 base and the J segment 2 bases; nucleotides outside the gene matches: 2. As DNA, the CDR3 is TGTGCCAGCAGCTTAGTGGGGACAGCCTACAATGAGCAGTTCTTC. This sequence encodes CASSLVGTAYNEQFF.

This clone was seen only a few times. The chain joins TRBV4-3 to TRBJ1-2, with D unresolved. The CDR3 length is 15 residues. Trimming stripped 3 bases from V and 0 bases from J, with 11 bases between. Germline-derived CDR1 and CDR2 are LGHNA and YSLEER. The CDR3, as DNA: TGCGCCAGCAGCCAGAGGGCAGAAGCTAACTATGGCTACACCTTC. This translates into CASSQRAEANYGYTF.

The chain has TRBV7-2 and TRBJ2-5, with D unclear. In germline, CDR1 is SGHTA, CDR2 FQGNSA. This CDR3 spans 13 amino acids. V was trimmed by 1 base and J by 3 bases, leaving 6 bases between them. CDR3 protein: CASSLVPEETQYF. The CDR3 DNA follows: TGTGCCAGCAGCTTAGTCCCCGAAGAGACCCAGTACTTC.

The chain has TRBV15 and TRBJ2-7, with D possibly matching TRBD1 (5 bases). CDR3 size: 13 residues. Germline loops: CDR1 LNHNV, CDR2 YYDKDF (reference sequence). The V gene lost 0 bases and the J gene lost 3 bases, with 6 bases spanning the gap. The CDR3 region is CATSRDRVYEQYF. CDR3 nucleotides: TGTGCCACCAGCAGAGACAGGGTCTACGAGCAGTACTTC.

V is TRBV4-2 and J is TRBJ2-1, with 14 bases lining up with TRBD2. V was clipped by 4 bases and J by 6 bases; unmatched bases: 8. CDR3 size: 17 residues. CDR1 and CDR2 (germline): LGHNA, YNFKEQ. CDR3 loop: CASSPGLAGGTPNEQFF. CDR3 in DNA: TGTGCCAGCAGCCCAGGACTAGCGGGGGGCACCCCCAATGAGCAGTTCTTC.

The DNA of the CDR3 is TGTGCCAGTAGTATTAACGTAGGGACAGGGGGTTTCGATAGGAGCTACACCTTC. This gives the protein CASSINVGTGGFDRSYTF. The chain links TRBV19 to TRBJ1-2, with 11 bases identical to TRBD1. The CDR3 runs 18 residues. V was clipped by 3 bases and J by 9 bases; unmatched bases: 18. Germline V gives CDR1 LNHDA, CDR2 SQIVND (reference sequence). The full variable domain, with the rest looked up from reference TRBV19 and TRBJ1-2, is DGGITQSPKYLFRKEGQNVTLSCEQNLNHDAMYWYRQDPGQGLRLIYYSQIVNDFQKGDIAEGYSVSREKKESFPLTVTSAQKNPTAFYLCASSINVGTGGFDRSYTFGSGTRLTVV.

The chain couples TRBV27 to TRBJ1-1; 7 nucleotides line up with TRBD1. The CDR3 is 12 amino acids. After removal of 5 bases from V and 8 bases from J, the junction contained 5 bases not matched to a gene. Germline values: CDR1 MNHEY, CDR2 SMNVEV (reference sequence). CDR3 bases: TGTGCCAGCAGTCTCCGACAGGGAGAAGCTTTCTTT. Encoded protein: CASSLRQGEAFF.

This chain joins TRBV4-3 and TRBJ1-4; D ambiguous. The CDR3 length is 16 residues. Germline V lookup: CDR1 LGHNA, CDR2 YSLEER. V was cut by 2 bases and J by 6 bases, with 16 bases left in between. The CDR3 DNA sequence: TGCGCCAGCAGCCAAAGCTCCGGGTTCGGGGATGAAAAACTGTTTTTT. Translated, it gives CASSQSSGFGDEKLFF.

The chain joins TRBV7-3 to TRBJ2-1; TRBD2 aligns across 7 bases. This CDR3 region has 15 residues. The V segment lost 1 base and the J segment 6 bases; nucleotides outside the gene matches: 6. Looked up from germline, CDR1 is SGHTA and CDR2 is FQGTGA. DNA of the CDR3: TGTGCCAGCAGCTTAATGGAAGCGGGGAGCAATGAGCAGTTCTTC. It is translated as CASSLMEAGSNEQFF.

This rearrangement joins TRBV7-9 to TRBJ2-3, with 9 bases identical to TRBD1. V shed 4 bases and J 1 base; nucleotides not matched to a gene: 6. The CDR3 is made up of 16 amino acids. Germline CDR1 and CDR2: SEHNR and FQNEAQ (reference sequence). In DNA form, the CDR3 reads TGTGCCAGCAGCTATACAGGGGGCTTGGGCACAGATACGCAGTATTTT. Protein sequence: CASSYTGGLGTDTQYF. The variable domain in full, with the rest retrieved from reference TRBV7-9 and TRBJ2-3, is DTGVSQNPRHKITKRGQNVTFRCDPISEHNRLYWYRQTLGQGPEFLTYFQNEAQLEKSRLLSDRFSAERPKGSFSTLEIQRTEQGDSAMYLCASSYTGGLGTDTQYFGPGTRLTVL.

V is TRBV12-3 or TRBV12-4 and J is TRBJ2-5, with D possibly being TRBD1 (6 bases). V was pared by 4 bases and J by 5 bases, with 11 bases between. The length of the CDR3 is 13 residues. Here the CDR3 DNA reads TGTGCCAGCAGTTCAATAAGGGGGGAGACCCAGTACTTC. The encoded protein is CASSSIRGETQYF.

The CDR3 DNA reads TGTGCCAGCAGGATCACTAGCGGGGCTACAGATACGCAGTATTTT. Its translation is CASRITSGATDTQYF. The chain joins TRBV11-2 to TRBJ2-3, with TRBD2 matching over 10 bases. The V segment lost 6 bases and the J segment 3 bases; nucleotides outside the gene matches: 6. The length of the CDR3 is 15 residues. Germline CDR1 is SGHAT and CDR2 is FQNNGV.

The V call is TRBV6-1, the J call TRBJ1-5, with D perhaps matching TRBD1 (5 bases). Between the trimmed V and J ends, which lost 0 bases and 2 bases, there was a span of 8 bases. The CDR3 extends over 15 amino acids. Germline V lookup: CDR1 MNHNS, CDR2 SASEGT. This chain's CDR3 is CASSEAGPGNQPQHF. The CDR3 coding sequence is TGTGCCAGCAGTGAAGCGGGGCCGGGCAATCAGCCCCAGCATTTT.

The J gene is TRBJ1-1, the V gene TRBV6-5; D is possibly TRBD1 (5 bases). The CDR3 sequence is 14 residues long. The V end was cut by 6 bases, the J end by 1 base, with 12 bases between. The V gene's germline CDR1 is MNHEY and CDR2 SVGAGI. Here the CDR3 reads CASRPGGENTEAFF. The CDR3 region has the DNA TGTGCCAGCAGGCCTGGGGGGGAGAACACTGAAGCTTTCTTT.

This clone was recorded a few times. The chain links TRBV14 to TRBJ2-1; D is perhaps TRBD2 (6 bases). Trimming pared 4 bases from V and 2 bases from J, leaving 15 bases between. The CDR3 covers 16 residues. Germline V CDR1 and CDR2: SGHDN, FVKESK. CDR3 residues: CASSLGSGSPYNEQFF. CDR3 coding DNA: TGTGCCAGCAGCCTCGGTTCCGGGAGCCCCTACAATGAGCAGTTCTTC.

The V call is TRBV5-1, the J call TRBJ2-3; D is ambiguous. CDR3 length equals 14 residues. Trimming removed 4 bases from V and 0 bases from J, with 9 bases in between. The germline V gene has CDR1 SGHRS and CDR2 YFSETQ. CDR3 amino acids: CASSKGGSTDTQYF. The CDR3 region has the DNA TGCGCCAGCAGCAAAGGCGGAAGCACAGATACGCAGTATTTT.

The chain joins TRBV25-1 to TRBJ1-3; TRBD1 might be the D (6 bases). Germline values: CDR1 MGHDK, CDR2 SYGVNS. V lost 3 bases, J lost 0 bases, and 12 bases lay in between. The CDR3 runs to 16 residues. As DNA, the CDR3 is TGTGCCAGCAGTGACCTGACAGGTCCCTCTGGAAACACCATATATTTT. It translates to CASSDLTGPSGNTIYF.

The chain couples TRBV18 to TRBJ2-1; D is uncertain. Per the germline V gene, CDR1 is KGHSH and CDR2 is LQKENI. The CDR3 spans 15 residues. V lost 2 bases to trimming and J lost 10 bases, with 18 bases between them. This CDR3 reads CASSPIVLPSVEQFF. Here the CDR3 DNA reads TGTGCCAGCTCACCAATCGTACTACCAAGTGTCGAGCAGTTCTTC.

This chain links TRBV2 with TRBJ2-7, with a weak D call TRBD2 (5 bases). CDR1 and CDR2 (germline): SNHLY, FYNNEI. V dropped 2 bases and J dropped 2 bases, with 13 bases sitting between them. This CDR3 is 15 amino acids long. CDR3 amino acids: CASSEPGRDPYEQYF. CDR3 bases: TGTGCCAGCAGTGAACCCGGACGGGATCCCTACGAGCAGTACTTC.